Given below is one T cell receptor beta chain in context. Its antigen target is currently unknown. No per-base quality is available; no much larger clone lies one base away. Collaborating institutions collected whole blood in K2EDTA tubes following their own protocols. Collaborator samples were shipped for TCRbeta analysis as frozen whole blood, isolated PBMCs, or DNA extracted from either sample type. The immunoSEQ Assay, a bias-controlled multiplex PCR, was used to amplify TCRbeta CDR3 regions from genomic DNA. The paper's data handling went like this. The number of nucleated cells in each sample was estimated from the amplification of reference gene primers within the assay. Sequence reads were collapsed and filtered to measure the absolute abundance of every unique TCRbeta CDR3 rearrangement. For each sample, productive Simpson clonality was calculated by taking the square root of Simpson's diversity index across productive rearrangements. The table was pulled from immuneACCESS by TCRdb, which kept in-frame rearrangements only. Such tables lose some clones; where checked, under half of the loss comes from unresolved V genes, and the rest has no known cause. V and J calls and clone size follow that table, whereas D and trimming were derived from the DNA. The sample table shows some 260,000 clones, and 70% to 85% are seen once. In total, the top ten clones hold roughly 9.8% of the sample.

The V end loses 5 bases and the J end loses 1 base, and a stretch of 12 bases separates them. Sequences SEHNR (CDR1) and FQNEAQ (CDR2) are obtained from the germline V gene (reference sequence). The CDR3 has 14 amino acids, counting the end cysteine and phenylalanine. Only the CDR3 DNA stays, 42 bases, in frame from base 1. This entry comes from a study of blood T cell repertoires in COVID-19 (dated by TCRdb to 2020 to 2022). For the wider study: The collaborator samples originated in the United States, Italy and Spain and spanned the acute and convalescent phases of COVID-19. HLA class I and class II types, where available, came from metadata supplied by the sample provider rather than from assay-based typing. Sample metadata almost always included a de-identified subject ID, COVID-19 status, age in years and sex. The samples were drawn from the first 160 participants of the ongoing ImmuneRACE study and from some 1,300 subjects provided by 6 global collaborators. Deeply sampled blood TCRbeta repertoires from subjects exposed to, actively infected with, or recovered from COVID-19 were included in the dataset. The repertoires were made available in a free public database intended to serve as a resource for research on the immune response to SARS-CoV-2. The material from the prospective study consisted of cDNA or gDNA derived from T cells, B-cell-depleted T cells, or PBMCs. The investigation overall reported the following: How much clinical and demographic metadata was included differed by source and by participant, and the metadata was provided uncurated.

Material: peripheral blood. This receptor was identified in a man older than 75 with acute or convalescent COVID-19. This chain is built from TRBV7-9 and TRBJ2-7, with TRBD1 as a weak D call on 6 bases. The CDR3 has the sequence CASSQSGQSYEQYF. In nucleotides, the sequence is TGTGCCAGCAGCCAATCCGGACAGTCCTACGAGCAGTACTTC.